These T cell receptor beta chains were read from a single sample in a study of shared clonotypes between healthy human individuals. Produced via immunoSEQ multiplex PCR; TCRdb's table is partial and in-frame only. Seen here are roughly 2.5 million clones, 85% to 95% observed once, and the top ten hold roughly 0.15%. Sequenced material: naive CD4+ T cells sorted from blood. Source of these receptors: a man aged 18-30 years in good health. Both conserved end residues are part of each CDR3. A D gene is named only where the DNA matches it firmly. Only part of the rows carry a size: once, few, many, or a class if the clone is expanded.

size	D	J	length	V	CDR3	DNA
-	-	TRBJ2-2	15	TRBV7-3	CASSSGLPNTGELFF	TGTGCCAGCAGCTCGGGACTCCCGAACACCGGGGAGCTGTTTTTT
-	-	TRBJ2-1	11	TRBV6-5	CASQRDNEQFF	TGTGCCAGTCAACGTGACAATGAGCAGTTCTTC
-	TRBD1	TRBJ2-3	15	TRBV5-4	CASSGDRITTDTQYF	TGTGCCAGCAGCGGGGACAGAATTACCACAGATACGCAGTATTTT
-	-	TRBJ2-3	14	TRBV27	CASTGGRITDTQYF	TGTGCCAGCACGGGTGGCAGAATCACAGATACGCAGTATTTT
-	-	TRBJ2-7	14	TRBV6-5	CASSYSMGPYEQYF	TGTGCCAGCAGTTACTCGATGGGACCCTACGAGCAGTACTTC
-	-	TRBJ1-5	15	TRBV5-5	CASSQDGSSNQPQHF	TGTGCCAGCAGTCAGGACGGCTCTAGCAATCAGCCCCAGCATTTT
-	-	TRBJ1-5	15	TRBV7-9	CASSLAGGGNQPQHF	TGTGCCAGCAGCTTAGCAGGGGGTGGCAATCAGCCCCAGCATTTT
-	-	TRBJ2-5	18	TRBV13	CASSLISPGRYPQETQYF	TGTGCCAGCAGTTTAATAAGCCCCGGGCGGTACCCACAAGAGACCCAGTACTTC
-	-	TRBJ1-6	16	TRBV7-2	CATLDTSRGYNSPLHF	TGTGCCACCTTGGACACCTCGAGGGGTTATAATTCACCCCTCCACTTT
-	-	TRBJ2-2	15	TRBV16	CASSQANRNTGELFF	TGTGCCAGCAGCCAAGCAAACAGGAACACCGGGGAGCTGTTTTTT
few	-	TRBJ1-4	14	TRBV6-6	CASSTLMGNEKLFF	TGTGCCAGCAGTACCCTGATGGGGAATGAAAAACTGTTTTTT
-	TRBD2	TRBJ2-3	15	TRBV6-1	CASSVTSGTTDTQYF	TGTGCCAGCAGTGTGACTAGCGGTACTACAGATACGCAGTATTTT
-	TRBD1	TRBJ2-7	13	TRBV2	CASRGQGWYEQYF	TGTGCCAGCAGGGGACAGGGATGGTACGAGCAGTACTTC